This T cell receptor beta chain was identified during a study of shared clonotypes between healthy human individuals. Researchers ran the assay at a deep level. Across several immunoSEQ plates, the genomic DNA of each subset was split evenly. Authors' analysis steps: Sequence data from immunoSEQ were junction-only and lacked quality scores; consequently, filtering differed. Data came from immunoSEQ multiplex PCR; TCRdb stores just in-frame clones and leaves some out. The V and J calls and the clone size are those of that table, but D and trimming were determined from the DNA. Among about 1.1 million clones listed, about four fifths were seen once. Points on this clone: Its target is not known.

Study results and caveats: Some naive CD4 clonotypes, roughly 4.5%, turned up in common across a few donors.

Germline CDR1 SGHRS, CDR2 YFSETQ. This CDR3 contains 18 residues. J lost 0 bases, V lost 0 bases, and 8 bases had no gene match. This clonotype originated in a man aged 18 to 30 in good health. Some clones in this sample may be carry-over from other donors' samples. The chain employs TRBV5-1 and TRBJ1-4, with 7 bases matching TRBD1. The sample taken for sequencing was memory CD4+ T cells from PBMCs. Subset defined: CD45RA-negative fraction. CDR3 DNA sequence: TGCGCCAGCAGCTTGGCACCCGGGACAGCTGCAACTAATGAAAAACTGTTTTTT. This encodes CASSLAPGTAATNEKLFF. Based on the CDR3 plus reference TRBV5-1 and TRBJ1-4, the full variable domain is KAGVTQTPRYLIKTRGQQVTLSCSPISGHRSVSWYQQTPGQGLQFLFEYFSETQRNKGNFPGRFSGRQFSNSRSEMNVSTLELGDSALYLCASSLAPGTAATNEKLFFGSGTQLSVL.